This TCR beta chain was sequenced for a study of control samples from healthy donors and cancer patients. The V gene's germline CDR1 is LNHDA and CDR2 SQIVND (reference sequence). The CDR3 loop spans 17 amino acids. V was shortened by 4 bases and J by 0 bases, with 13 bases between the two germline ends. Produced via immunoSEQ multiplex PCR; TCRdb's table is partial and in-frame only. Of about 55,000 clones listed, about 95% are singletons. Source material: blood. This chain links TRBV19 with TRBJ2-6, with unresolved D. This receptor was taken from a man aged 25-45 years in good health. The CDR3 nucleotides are TGTGCCAGTAGTAAGGGAAGGGCCGCCTCTGGGGCCAACGTCCTGACTTTC. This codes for CASSKGRAASGANVLTF.